This entry lists 12 T cell receptor beta chains sequenced from one sample in a study of cytomegalovirus exposure and HLA in healthy donors. The table came from immunoSEQ multiplex PCR; TCRdb's copy has only in-frame clones and leaves some out. Of about 130,000 clones in the sample, just under 85% were seen once. Specimen: PBMCs. The receptors were gathered from a man aged 25 to 45 in good health and CMV-seropositive.

The V call is TRBV5-4, the J call TRBJ1-2, with 9 bases aligning to TRBD1. Trimming removed 3 bases from V and 8 bases from J; junction bases left unmatched: 8. Germline V CDR1 and CDR2: SGHNT, YYREEE (reference sequence). The CDR3 totals 14 residues. CDR3 DNA: TGTGCCAGCAGCTCCGGGACAGGGTTGGGAGGCTACACCTTC. It specifies CASSSGTGLGGYTF.

The chain carries TRBV4-3 and TRBJ2-1; the D is unclear. Per germline, CDR1 LGHNA and CDR2 YSLEER. Between the trimmed V and J ends, which lost 0 bases and 0 bases, there was a span of 12 bases. The CDR3 totals 17 residues. The CDR3 DNA follows: TGCGCCAGCAGCCAAGATAACCTGCGGAACTCCTACAATGAGCAGTTCTTC. This translates into CASSQDNLRNSYNEQFF.

The chain is built from TRBV2 and TRBJ1-1; D may be TRBD1 (6 bases). The CDR3 totals 15 residues. Trimming shortened V by 7 bases and J by 4 bases, and 19 bases separated the two germline ends. The germline gives CDR1 SNHLY, CDR2 FYNNEI. The CDR3 DNA is TGTGCCAGCACCTTAAGTGGGACATCCAGCACTGAAGCTTTCTTT. Translation: CASTLSGTSSTEAFF. Complete variable domain (other parts from reference TRBV2 and TRBJ1-1): EPEVTQTPSHQVTQMGQEVILRCVPISNHLYFYWYRQILGQKVEFLVSFYNNEISEKSEIFDDQFSVERPDGSNFTLKIRSTKLEDSAMYFCASTLSGTSSTEAFFGQGTRLTVV.

In DNA form, the CDR3 reads TGTGCCAGCAGCGTCGGACAGGGGCACAATCAGCCCCAGCATTTT. It specifies CASSVGQGHNQPQHF. This rearrangement joins TRBV9 to TRBJ1-5; 9 bases fit TRBD1. This CDR3 contains 15 residues. Germline trimming cut 2 bases from V and 3 bases from J; bases unmatched to any gene: 3. Germline V gene data show CDR1 as SGDLS and CDR2 as YYNGEE.

The rearrangement joins TRBV7-2 to TRBJ2-7, with D tentatively TRBD2 (6 bases). CDR1 and CDR2 (germline): SGHTA, FQGNSA. With 5 bases removed from V and 6 bases from J, the gap between germline ends came to 20 bases. The CDR3 is 15 amino acids. This chain's CDR3 is CASSPSGGWVGEQYF. CDR3 DNA: TGTGCCAGCAGCCCCTCCGGGGGTTGGGTGGGCGAGCAGTACTTC.

This chain joins TRBV7-3 and TRBJ2-1; tentatively, D is TRBD2 (6 bases). V was pared by 5 bases and J by 8 bases, with 22 bases between. The germline V gene encodes CDR1 SGHTA and CDR2 FQGTGA. This CDR3 has 16 residues. Here the CDR3 DNA reads TGTGCCAGCAGCCATCCCGGGACCCATACGGGGGATGAGCAGTTCTTC. The encoded protein is CASSHPGTHTGDEQFF.

This clone was seen only a few times. The chain combines TRBV5-4 with TRBJ2-7; TRBD1 is a possible D gene (5 bases). V was trimmed by 4 bases and J by 2 bases, leaving 16 bases between them. This CDR3 comprises 15 residues. Germline CDR1 is SGHNT and CDR2 is YYREEE (reference sequence). CDR3 bases: TGTGCCAGCAGCCAAGGGGTAGACTTTCCCTACGAGCAGTACTTC. This translates into CASSQGVDFPYEQYF.

The chain uses TRBV6-1 and TRBJ2-1, with TRBD2 matching 15 bases. Germline V lookup: CDR1 MNHNS, CDR2 SASEGT. The length of the CDR3 is 15 residues. V was clipped by 6 bases and J by 7 bases; unmatched bases: 4. This CDR3 reads CASRAGTSGRNEQFF. CDR3 bases: TGTGCCAGCAGGGCCGGGACTAGCGGGAGGAATGAGCAGTTCTTC.

This chain links TRBV2 with TRBJ1-2; D is perhaps TRBD1 (6 bases). Per the germline V gene, CDR1 is SNHLY and CDR2 is FYNNEI. The CDR3 runs 13 residues. V gave up 6 bases and J gave up 8 bases, with 16 bases separating them. CDR3 nucleotides: TGTGCCAGCAGCCAGAGGGGGTATGAGGGCTACACCTTC. Amino acids: CASSQRGYEGYTF. Full variable domain (outside the CDR3, taken from reference TRBV2 and TRBJ1-2): EPEVTQTPSHQVTQMGQEVILRCVPISNHLYFYWYRQILGQKVEFLVSFYNNEISEKSEIFDDQFSVERPDGSNFTLKIRSTKLEDSAMYFCASSQRGYEGYTFGSGTRLTVV.

This chain links TRBV11-2 with TRBJ2-2; TRBD1 matches 9 bases. The CDR3 covers 16 residues. With V trimmed by 4 bases and J by 5 bases, 8 bases remained unmatched. The germline V gene has CDR1 SGHAT and CDR2 FQNNGV. CDR3 coding DNA: TGTGCCAGCAGCTCACAGGGGGCGCTTCGTACCGGGGAGCTGTTTTTT. This translates into CASSSQGALRTGELFF. The full variable domain, completed using reference TRBV11-2 and TRBJ2-2, is EAGVAQSPRYKIIEKRQSVAFWCNPISGHATLYWYQQILGQGPKLLIQFQNNGVVDDSQLPKDRFSAERLKGVDSTLKIQPAKLEDSAVYLCASSSQGALRTGELFFGEGSRLTVL.

The CDR3 sequence: CASSETSLGYNEQFF. The CDR3 DNA reads TGTGCCAGCAGCGAAACTAGCTTGGGTTACAATGAGCAGTTCTTC. The genes are TRBV9 and TRBJ2-1; D may be TRBD2 (6 bases). This CDR3 has 15 residues. Per the germline V gene, CDR1 is SGDLS and CDR2 is YYNGEE. The V gene lost 3 bases and the J gene lost 4 bases, with 14 bases spanning the gap. Looking up the rest from reference TRBV9 and TRBJ2-1 gives the full variable domain: DSGVTQTPKHLITATGQRVTLRCSPRSGDLSVYWYQQSLDQGLQFLIQYYNGEERAKGNILERFSAQQFPDLHSELNLSSLELGDSALYFCASSETSLGYNEQFFGPGTRLTVL.

The chain has TRBV7-2 and TRBJ2-1; the match to TRBD2 covers 8 bases. The germline CDR1 and CDR2 sequences are SGHTA and FQGNSA. The CDR3 loop spans 18 amino acids. V dropped 1 base and J dropped 9; count of bases not matched to a gene: 17. CDR3: CASSLVGRGAGADGEQFF. CDR3 bases: TGTGCCAGCAGCTTAGTAGGGAGGGGAGCGGGGGCCGACGGTGAGCAGTTCTTC.